This T cell receptor beta chain was found in a study of regulatory T cells in long-lasting Graves disease. Study-wide results and caveats: Lower TCR diversity characterized persistent Graves' patients relative to newly diagnosed patients.

This clonotype has only a few counts. What it binds is unknown. Time point of the sample: newly diagnosed GD, antithyroid drugs for less than 3 months. Researchers made the TCR library from RNA that was extracted from PBMCs. This CDR3 comprises 17 residues. Germline V gene sequence: CDR1 ENHRY, CDR2 SYGVKD. Trimming removed 11 bases at V and 4 bases at J, with 29 bases between. Libraries of TCR beta came from iRepertoire HTBI primers plus Arm-PCR of CDR3 regions. TCRdb reprocessed the multiplex PCR reads with MiXCR, giving one entry per CDR3 protein. The table shows some 500,000 distinct CDR3 sequences, with approximately 13% occurring only once. Separately, the same data were catalogued under a study of T cells in Graves' hyperthyroidism and ophthalmopathy. This second study says: First-round RT-PCR of the TCR CDR3 relied on the HTBI primer set.

This chain joins TRBV10-3 and TRBJ1-2, with TRBD1 as a possible D gene (5 bases). This material consisted of peripheral blood mononuclear cells (PBMCs), taken at new diagnosis, from a patient treated with antithyroid drugs. This TCR was recovered from a man aged 25-45 years with Graves disease. The CDR3 loop is CASPRPGGENLLYGYTF. The CDR3 DNA reads TGTGCCTCTCCCCGTCCCGGGGGGGAAAATCTTCTCTATGGCTACACCTTC.